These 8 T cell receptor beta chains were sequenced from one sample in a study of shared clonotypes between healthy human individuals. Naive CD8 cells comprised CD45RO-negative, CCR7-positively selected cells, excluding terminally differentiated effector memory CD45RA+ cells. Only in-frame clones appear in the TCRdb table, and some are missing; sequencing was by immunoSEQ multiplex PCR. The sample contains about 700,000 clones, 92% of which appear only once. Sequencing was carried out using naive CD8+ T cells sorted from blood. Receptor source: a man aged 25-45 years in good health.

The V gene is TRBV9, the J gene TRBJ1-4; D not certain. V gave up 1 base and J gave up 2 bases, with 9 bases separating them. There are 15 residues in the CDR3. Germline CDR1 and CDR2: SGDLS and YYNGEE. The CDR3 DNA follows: TGTGCCAGCAGCGTAAAAACTGGGACTAATGAAAAACTGTTTTTT. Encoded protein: CASSVKTGTNEKLFF.

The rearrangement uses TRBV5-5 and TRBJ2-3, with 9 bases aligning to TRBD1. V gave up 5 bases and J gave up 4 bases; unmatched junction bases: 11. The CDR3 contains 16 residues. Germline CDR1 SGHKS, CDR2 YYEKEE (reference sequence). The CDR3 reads CASRYRDRARSDTQYF. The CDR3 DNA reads TGTGCCAGCAGGTACCGGGACAGGGCAAGATCAGATACGCAGTATTTT. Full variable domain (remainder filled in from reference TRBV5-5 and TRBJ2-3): DAGVTQSPTHLIKTRGQQVTLRCSPISGHKSVSWYQQVLGQGPQFIFQYYEKEERGRGNFPDRFSARQFPNYSSELNVNALLLGDSALYLCASRYRDRARSDTQYFGPGTRLTVL.

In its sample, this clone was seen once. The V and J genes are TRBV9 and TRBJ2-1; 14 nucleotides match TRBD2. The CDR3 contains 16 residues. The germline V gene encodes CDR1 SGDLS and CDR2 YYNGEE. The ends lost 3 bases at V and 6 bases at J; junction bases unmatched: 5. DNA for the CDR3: TGTGCCAGCAGCGAGACTAGCGGGAGGGTTTTCAATGAGCAGTTCTTC. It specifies CASSETSGRVFNEQFF.

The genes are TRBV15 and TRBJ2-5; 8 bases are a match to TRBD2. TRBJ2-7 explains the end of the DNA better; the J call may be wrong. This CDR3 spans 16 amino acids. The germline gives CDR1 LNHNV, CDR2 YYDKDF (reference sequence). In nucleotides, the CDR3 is TGTGCCACCAGCAGAGATGGGGCGGGAGGTGTCTACGAGCAGTACTTC. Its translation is CATSRDGAGGVYEQYF.

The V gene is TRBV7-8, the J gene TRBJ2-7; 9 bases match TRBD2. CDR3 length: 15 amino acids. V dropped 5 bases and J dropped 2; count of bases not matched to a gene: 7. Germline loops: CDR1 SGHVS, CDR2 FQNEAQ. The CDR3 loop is CASSPRAGGPYEQYF. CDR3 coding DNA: TGTGCCAGCAGCCCCCGGGCGGGAGGGCCCTACGAGCAGTACTTC.

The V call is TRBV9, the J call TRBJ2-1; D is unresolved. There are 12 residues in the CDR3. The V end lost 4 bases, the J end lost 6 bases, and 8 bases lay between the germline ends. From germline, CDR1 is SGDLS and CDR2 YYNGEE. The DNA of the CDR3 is TGTGCCAGCAGCCCCTGGGGCAATGAGCAGTTCTTC. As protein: CASSPWGNEQFF.

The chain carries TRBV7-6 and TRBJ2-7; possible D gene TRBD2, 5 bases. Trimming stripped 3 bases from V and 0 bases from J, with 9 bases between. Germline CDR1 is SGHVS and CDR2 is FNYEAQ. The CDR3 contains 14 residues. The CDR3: CASSFRGSSYEQYF. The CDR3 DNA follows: TGTGCCAGCAGCTTTCGTGGGAGCTCCTACGAGCAGTACTTC.

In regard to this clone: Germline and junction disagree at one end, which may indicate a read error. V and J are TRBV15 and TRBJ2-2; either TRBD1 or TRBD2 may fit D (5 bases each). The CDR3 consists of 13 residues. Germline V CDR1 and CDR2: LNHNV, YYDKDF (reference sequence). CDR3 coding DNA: TGTGCCGCCAGGGACGCGAACACCGGGGAGCTGTTTTTT. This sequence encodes CAARDANTGELFF.